This paragraph reports one TCR beta chain. What this receptor recognizes is not known. No base quality values were provided; no much bigger clone lies one nucleotide off. The germline V gene yields SGDLS for CDR1 and YYNGEE for CDR2. V loses 2 bases of germline sequence and J loses 5 bases, and the interval between the two ends is 17 bases. The CDR3 covers 16 residues, taking in both the cysteine and the phenylalanine. The retained sequence is limited to the CDR3, 48 bases, with the frame set at the first base. The data were obtained in a study of T cell changes during pregnancy in multiple sclerosis (dated by TCRdb to the late 2010s). As for the study more broadly: In women with multiple sclerosis, the researchers looked at how the T cell repertoire shifted as pregnancy progressed.

To prepare the library, the immunoSEQ multiplex PCR assay was applied. What TCRdb holds here is the immuneACCESS table cut down to in-frame rearrangements. Part of the clones is not present; checked against another copy, under half of the missing clones reflect an unresolved V gene, and the others are unexplained. This sample has some 11,000 clones in its table, and approximately 90% of those were observed once. The ten largest account for approximately 5.1% of the sample. The receptor's source is a female donor in good health, enrolled as a control in a pregnancy study. The sequence joins TRBV9 to TRBJ2-1; TRBD2 could be the D gene, as 7 bases match. The sample in question was CD8+ T cells from peripheral blood mononuclear cells, obtained in the first trimester of pregnancy. The DNA reads TGTGCCAGCAGCGTTGGGGGGGGGCCGTCCAACAATGAGCAGTTCTTC. It translates as CASSVGGGPSNNEQFF.